The next 23 T cell receptor beta chains were all read from a single sample in a study of blood T cell repertoires in COVID-19. The repertoire was sequenced with immunoSEQ multiplex PCR; TCRdb's copy has only in-frame clones and lacks some. Of around 300,000 clones in the sample, approximately 93% are singletons; the top ten hold 2.2%. Sequencing was carried out using peripheral blood. The receptors shown here come from a woman aged 25 to 39 with COVID-19, enrolled during active disease.

CDR3 region: CASSALGGQPQHF. As DNA, the CDR3 is TGTGCCAGCTCAGCCTTAGGGGGTCAGCCCCAGCATTTT. V gene TRBV18 combines with J gene TRBJ1-5; D is possibly TRBD1 (6 bases). V gave up 5 bases and J gave up 6 bases, with 11 bases separating them. The CDR3 covers 13 residues. Germline V gives CDR1 KGHSH, CDR2 LQKENI. The full variable domain, completed using reference TRBV18 and TRBJ1-5, is NAGVMQNPRHLVRRRGQEARLRCSPMKGHSHVYWYRQLPEEGLKFMVYLQKENIIDESGMPKERFSAEFPKEGPSILRIQQVVRGDSAAYFCASSALGGQPQHFGDGTRLSIL.

The rearrangement joins TRBV30 to TRBJ2-7; 14 nucleotides agree with TRBD2. The CDR3 is made up of 16 amino acids. The germline V gene has CDR1 GTSNPN and CDR2 SVGIG (reference sequence). V shed 1 base, J shed 2 bases, and the junction held 4 bases outside the gene matches. The CDR3 DNA reads TGTGCCTGGAGTGGAAAGACTAGCGGGAGGGCCTACGAGCAGTACTTC. Protein sequence: CAWSGKTSGRAYEQYF.

This clone was found a few times. The chain has TRBV19 and TRBJ2-1, with TRBD2 identical over 11 bases. The CDR3 consists of 14 residues. The germline gives CDR1 LNHDA, CDR2 SQIVND (reference sequence). Unmatched junction bases numbered 2, after V lost 3 bases and J lost 7 bases. The CDR3 loop reads CASSITSGRNEQFF. In DNA, the CDR3 is TGTGCCAGTAGTATCACTAGCGGGAGAAATGAGCAGTTCTTC.

The chain links TRBV28 to TRBJ1-4; D gene unclear. CDR3 length equals 17 residues. Trimming stripped 5 bases from V and 3 bases from J, with 19 bases between. Germline lookup yields CDR1 MDHEN and CDR2 SYDVKM. CDR3 amino acids: CASSHSDTLGPNEKLFF. The CDR3 nucleotides are TGTGCCAGCAGTCACTCTGACACGCTTGGCCCTAATGAAAAACTGTTTTTT.

The rearrangement joins TRBV7-9 to TRBJ2-1, with 8 bases lining up with TRBD2. The CDR3 contains 14 residues. Germline lookup yields CDR1 SEHNR and CDR2 FQNEAQ (reference sequence). V gave up 4 bases and J gave up 4 bases; unmatched junction bases: 3. The chain's CDR3 is CASSSREGYNEQFF. Here the CDR3 DNA reads TGTGCCAGCAGCTCTCGGGAGGGTTACAATGAGCAGTTCTTC.

V and J are TRBV7-8 and TRBJ1-6, with a possible D match to TRBD1 (6 bases). CDR1 SGHVS and CDR2 FQNEAQ come from the germline V gene. Trimming stripped 2 bases from V and 5 bases from J, with 13 bases between. The CDR3 is 16 amino acids. The CDR3 bases are TGTGCCAGCAGCTTATTTTACAGGGCGGATAATTCACCCCTCCACTTT. Translation: CASSLFYRADNSPLHF.

V is TRBV11-2 and J is TRBJ2-3, with a tentative D call TRBD1 (6 bases). Germline CDR1 and CDR2: SGHAT and FQNNGV. Trimming removed 5 bases at V and 2 bases at J, with 14 bases between. The CDR3 has 15 amino acids. CDR3 amino acids: CASSRGQNPTDTQYF. The CDR3, as DNA: TGTGCCAGCAGCCGAGGACAGAACCCCACAGATACGCAGTATTTT.

This clone has a single count. This sequence joins TRBV10-2 and TRBJ1-4; 8 bases fit TRBD1. J lost 8 bases, V lost 4 bases, and 6 bases had no gene match. CDR3 size: 14 residues. The germline V gene has CDR1 WSHSY and CDR2 SAAADI. CDR3 sequence: CASSVAGGREKLFF. The CDR3 coding sequence is TGCGCCAGCAGTGTGGCAGGGGGCAGGGAAAAACTGTTTTTT.

The chain couples TRBV7-2 to TRBJ1-2; 10 nucleotides align to TRBD1. Trimming at V came to 2 bases and at J to 7 bases, leaving 10 bases not matched to a gene. The CDR3 runs to 16 residues. Germline V gene data show CDR1 as SGHTA and CDR2 as FQGNSA. The CDR3 sequence is CASSLSGTGVGSGYTF. The CDR3 DNA reads TGTGCCAGCAGCTTATCCGGGACAGGGGTAGGGAGTGGCTACACCTTC.

On this clone itself: The same CDR3 can be traced to other DNA sequences in this sample. The rearrangement links TRBV5-1 to TRBJ2-7; 12 bases align to TRBD2. CDR1 and CDR2 (germline): SGHRS, YFSETQ. J lost 1 base, V lost 2 bases, and 4 bases had no gene match. The CDR3 is 16 residues long. In DNA form, the CDR3 reads TGCGCCAGCAGCTTTACCGGGACTAGCGGGTCCTACGAGCAGTACTTC. Translating gives CASSFTGTSGSYEQYF.

The chain uses TRBV19 and TRBJ1-4; D perhaps matches TRBD1 (6 bases). The V end lost 5 bases, the J end lost 5 bases, and 12 bases lay between the germline ends. CDR3 length equals 14 residues. The germline CDR1 and CDR2 sequences are LNHDA and SQIVND (reference sequence). The CDR3 nucleotides read TGTGCCAGTAGTTTAGGGACACAGAATGAAAAACTGTTTTTT. It encodes CASSLGTQNEKLFF.

The chain recombines TRBV6-6 with TRBJ2-7; D is perhaps TRBD2 (6 bases). V lost 5 bases, J lost 4 bases, and 18 bases lay in between. The CDR3 runs 15 residues. CDR1 is MNHNY and CDR2 is SVGAGI in the germline V gene (reference sequence). CDR3 DNA: TGTGCCAGCAGTCATTGGGACTCCCCCGGGTACGAGCAGTACTTC. This translates into CASSHWDSPGYEQYF.

This clone was observed a handful of times. The chain is built from TRBV25-1 and TRBJ2-7, with TRBD1 identical over 7 bases. The germline V gene has CDR1 MGHDK and CDR2 SYGVNS. The CDR3 is 13 amino acids. With V trimmed by 7 bases and J by 7 bases, 10 bases remained unmatched. The CDR3 region is CASTSPQGREQYF. The CDR3 region has the DNA TGTGCCAGCACCTCACCACAGGGGCGGGAGCAGTACTTC.

The chain uses TRBV5-6 and TRBJ2-2, with a possible D match to TRBD2 (5 bases). The V gene lost 0 bases and the J gene lost 7 bases, with 10 bases spanning the gap. There are 14 residues in the CDR3. The germline V gene has CDR1 SGHDT and CDR2 YYEEEE. CDR3 sequence reads: CASSLGLASGELFF. The CDR3 coding sequence is TGTGCCAGCAGCTTGGGGCTAGCAAGCGGGGAGCTGTTTTTT.

The chain carries TRBV28 and TRBJ2-6, with D tentatively TRBD2 (5 bases). CDR3 size: 16 residues. Trimming stripped 1 base from V and 2 bases from J, with 9 bases between. Germline CDR1 is MDHEN and CDR2 is SYDVKM. CDR3 loop: CASSLLGSAGANVLTF. The DNA for the CDR3 is TGTGCCAGCAGTTTATTGGGGAGCGCTGGGGCCAACGTCCTGACTTTC.

This clone appeared a single time. The chain uses TRBV24-1 and TRBJ2-3; D remains unclear. CDR1 is KGHDR, CDR2 SFDVKD, per germline. The CDR3 sequence is 12 residues long. Trimming cost V 7 bases and J 0 bases, with 4 bases left between them. CDR3 sequence (DNA): TGTGCCACCAGCGGGAGCACAGATACGCAGTATTTT. This sequence encodes CATSGSTDTQYF.

The chain recombines TRBV27 with TRBJ2-7; TRBD1 agrees at 9 bases. This CDR3 contains 15 residues. Germline assignment: CDR1 MNHEY and CDR2 SMNVEV (reference sequence). V trimming: 6 bases; J trimming: 4 bases; junction bases outside the gene matches: 10. In DNA form, the CDR3 reads TGTGCCAGCAGCAAAACGTCGGGACAGGGTTACGAGCAGTACTTC. This encodes CASSKTSGQGYEQYF.

J is TRBJ2-1 and V is TRBV11-2, with D maybe TRBD2 (6 bases). The CDR3 is 14 amino acids. Trimming removed 0 bases from V and 14 bases from J, with 17 bases in between. The V gene's germline CDR1 is SGHAT and CDR2 FQNNGV. The CDR3 loop is CASSLDRSGEIEFF. The CDR3 nucleotides are TGTGCCAGCAGCTTAGACCGGTCGGGAGAAATAGAGTTCTTC. The full variable domain, completed using reference TRBV11-2 and TRBJ2-1, is EAGVAQSPRYKIIEKRQSVAFWCNPISGHATLYWYQQILGQGPKLLIQFQNNGVVDDSQLPKDRFSAERLKGVDSTLKIQPAKLEDSAVYLCASSLDRSGEIEFFGPGTRLTVL.

The genes are TRBV11-2 and TRBJ1-1, with D unresolved. CDR1 and CDR2 (germline): SGHAT, FQNNGV. The CDR3 totals 15 residues. V shed 3 bases and J shed 0 bases, with 11 bases lying between them. CDR3 residues: CASSFEIFLNTEAFF. As DNA, the CDR3 is TGTGCCAGCAGCTTCGAGATTTTTCTGAACACTGAAGCTTTCTTT.

The V call is TRBV9, the J call TRBJ1-4; D might be TRBD1 (6 bases). This CDR3 contains 13 residues. V lost 7 bases, J lost 12 bases, and 19 bases lay in between. CDR1 is SGDLS, CDR2 YYNGEE, per germline. CDR3 DNA sequence: TGTGCCAGCGGCAAAGATCAGGGGCTGGAACTGTTTTTT. Translation: CASGKDQGLELFF.

The V gene is TRBV11-1, the J gene TRBJ1-1, with D perhaps TRBD1 (5 bases). Looked up from germline, CDR1 is SGHAT and CDR2 is FQDESV (reference sequence). CDR3 length equals 14 residues. The germline V and J ends were trimmed by 0 bases and 1 base, with 6 bases remaining between them. The CDR3, as DNA: TGTGCCAGCAGCTTAGCTGACAGGAACACTGAAGCTTTCTTT. Its translation is CASSLADRNTEAFF.

For this clone: Compared with germline, one end of the junction differs, possibly owing to a read error. The CDR3 is CASSEGTSGRGKNIQYF. In DNA, the CDR3 is TGTGCCAGCAGCGAAGGGACTAGCGGGAGAGGCAAAAACATTCAGTACTTC. The chain recombines TRBV2 with TRBJ2-4; TRBD2 aligns across 14 bases. This CDR3 region has 17 residues. Germline V gene data show CDR1 as SNHLY and CDR2 as FYNNEI.

This chain links TRBV5-6 with TRBJ2-7, with TRBD1 matching over 12 bases. J gave up 3 bases and V 4 bases, and 8 bases lay outside the gene matches. CDR1 and CDR2 (germline): SGHDT, YYEEEE. The CDR3 totals 16 residues. CDR3 protein: CASSGGTGGGHYEQYF. Here the CDR3 DNA reads TGTGCCAGCAGCGGAGGGACAGGGGGCGGTCACTACGAGCAGTACTTC.